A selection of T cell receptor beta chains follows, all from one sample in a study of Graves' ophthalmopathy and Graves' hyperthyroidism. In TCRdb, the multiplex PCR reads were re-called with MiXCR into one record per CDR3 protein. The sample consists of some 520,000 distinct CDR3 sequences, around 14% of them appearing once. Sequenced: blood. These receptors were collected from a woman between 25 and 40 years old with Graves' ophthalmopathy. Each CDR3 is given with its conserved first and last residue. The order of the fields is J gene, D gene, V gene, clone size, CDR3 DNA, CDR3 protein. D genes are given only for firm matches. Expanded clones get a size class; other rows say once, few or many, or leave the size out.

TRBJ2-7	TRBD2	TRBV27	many	TGTGCCAGCAGTTCCCAAGCGGGGGACTACGAGCAGTACTTC	CASSSQAGDYEQYF
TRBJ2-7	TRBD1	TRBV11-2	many	TGTGCCAGCAGCTTTTGGACAGGATCCTACGAGCAGTACTTC	CASSFWTGSYEQYF
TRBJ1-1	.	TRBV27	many	TGTGCCAGCAGAGGCGGGCTTAGGGCTTTCTTT	CASRGGLRAFF
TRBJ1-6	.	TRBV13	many	TGTGCCAGCAGCTGGGCCCCCTTTAATTCACCCCTCCACTTT	CASSWAPFNSPLHF
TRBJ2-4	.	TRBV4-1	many	TGCGCCAGCAGCCAAGAGTACGGCCAGGGTGACAACATTCAGTACTTC	CASSQEYGQGDNIQYF
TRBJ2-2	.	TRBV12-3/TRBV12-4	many	TGTGCCAGCAGTTTAGCGCCTTATATAGAGGCCGGGGAGCTGTTTTTT	CASSLAPYIEAGELFF
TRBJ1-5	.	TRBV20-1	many	TGCAGTGCTAGAGATGGGGGGTTCGACAATCAGCCCCAGCATTTT	CSARDGGFDNQPQHF
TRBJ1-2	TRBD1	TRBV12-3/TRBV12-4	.	TGTGCCAGCAGCGTCCAGACAGGGGCCAAGGGTGGCTACACCTTC	CASSVQTGAKGGYTF
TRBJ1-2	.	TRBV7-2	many	TGTGCCAGCAGCTTATTAGGCGGGGGAACCTATGGCTACACCTTC	CASSLLGGGTYGYTF
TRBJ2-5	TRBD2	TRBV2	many	TGTGCCAGCAGAAAGGAAGCGGGAGGCGTCCAAGAGACCCAGTACTTC	CASRKEAGGVQETQYF
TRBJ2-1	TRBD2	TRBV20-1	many	TGCAGTGCTACTCGAGGGAGCGGGGAATACAATGAGCAGTTCTTC	CSATRGSGEYNEQFF
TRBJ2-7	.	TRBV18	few	TGTGCCAGCTCACCATCGCAACCGGGCTCCTACGAGCAGTACTTC	CASSPSQPGSYEQYF
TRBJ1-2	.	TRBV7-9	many	TGTGCCAGCAGCTTAGTGGTTGGCGCTAACTATGGCTACACCTTC	CASSLVVGANYGYTF
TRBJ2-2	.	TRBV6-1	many	TGTGCCAGCACCCGGGGCCGGGTCCTGAGCACCGGGGAGCTGTTTTTT	CASTRGRVLSTGELFF
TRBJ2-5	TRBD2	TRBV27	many	TGTGCCAGCAGTTTATTGTCTAGCGGTACACACCAAGAGACCCAGTACTTC	CASSLLSSGTHQETQYF
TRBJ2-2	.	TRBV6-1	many	TGTGCCAGCAGTGAATGGCTAGAGGGTGACACCGGGGAGCTGTTTTTT	CASSEWLEGDTGELFF
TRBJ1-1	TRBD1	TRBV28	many	TGTGCCAGCAGCACGCAGGGGGCCCCGAACACTGAAGCTTTCTTT	CASSTQGAPNTEAFF
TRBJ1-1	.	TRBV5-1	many	TGCGCCAGCAGTGGGACACGGGGAGGCACTGAAGCTTTCTTT	CASSGTRGGTEAFF
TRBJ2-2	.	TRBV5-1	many	TGCGCCAGCGGAACAGCACCATCCACCGGGGAGCTGTTTTTT	CASGTAPSTGELFF
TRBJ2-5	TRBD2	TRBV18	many	TGTGCCAGCTCAAGCGGGACCGCCGAGACCCAGTACTTC	CASSSGTAETQYF
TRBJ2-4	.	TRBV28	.	TGTGCCAGCAGACCCTGGGGGCTGGGGAACATTCAGTACTTC	CASRPWGLGNIQYF
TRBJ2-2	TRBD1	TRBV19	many	TGTGCCAGTAGTCCTCGACAGGGTAGTACCGGGGAGCTGTTTTTT	CASSPRQGSTGELFF
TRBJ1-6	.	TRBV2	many	TGTGCCAGCAGGGCGAGACAGGCGCATAATTCACCCCTCCACTTT	CASRARQAHNSPLHF
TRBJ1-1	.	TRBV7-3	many	TGTGCCAGCAGCTTACTGGGGGGAGTGAACACTGAAGCTTTCTTT	CASSLLGGVNTEAFF
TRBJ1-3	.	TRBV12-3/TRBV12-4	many	TGTGCCAGCAGTTTTGCCCCCTCTGGAAACACCATATATTTT	CASSFAPSGNTIYF
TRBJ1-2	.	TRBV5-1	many	TGCGCCAGCAGCTTGGAGAGGGCTGGTGGCTACACCTTC	CASSLERAGGYTF
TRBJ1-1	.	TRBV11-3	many	TGTGCCAGCAGCTTTAGGTCGTGGGACACTGAAGCTTTCTTT	CASSFRSWDTEAFF
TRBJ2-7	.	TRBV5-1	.	TGCGCCAGCAGCCTCGGGACACCTCCTACCTACGAGCAGTACTTC	CASSLGTPPTYEQYF
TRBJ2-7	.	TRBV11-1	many	TGTGCCAGCAGCCCGAGTAAGGGACCCGGCGCTTACGAGCAGTACTTC	CASSPSKGPGAYEQYF
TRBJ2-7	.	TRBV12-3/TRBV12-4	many	TGTGCCAGCAGTTTGAGGGTCGGTTTAATCAAACCATCTGGGGCCAACGAGCAGTACTTC	CASSLRVGLIKPSGANEQYF
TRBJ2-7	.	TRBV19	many	TGTGCCAGTAGTTGGACAGAACCCTCCTACGAGCAGTACTTC	CASSWTEPSYEQYF
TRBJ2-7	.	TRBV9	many	TGTGCCAGCAGCGCAGAGGGAGATTCGACCTACGAGCAGTACTTC	CASSAEGDSTYEQYF
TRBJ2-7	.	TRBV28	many	TGTGCCAGCAGCCCCGGGACCTACAACGAGCAGTACTTC	CASSPGTYNEQYF
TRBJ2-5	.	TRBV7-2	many	TGTGCCAGCAGGCGGACGGCGGGAGAGACCCAGTACTTC	CASRRTAGETQYF
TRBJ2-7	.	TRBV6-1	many	TGTGCCAGCAGGGGGGCAGGAGCCTCCTACGAGCAGTACTTC	CASRGAGASYEQYF
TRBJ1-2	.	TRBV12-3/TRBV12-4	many	TGTGCCAGCAGCGTAATGTTGGGGCAGAGATATGGCTACACCTTC	CASSVMLGQRYGYTF
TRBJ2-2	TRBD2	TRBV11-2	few	TGTGCCAGCAGCCTTAGGACTAGCGGGAGTTTTACCGGGGAGCTGTTTTTT	CASSLRTSGSFTGELFF
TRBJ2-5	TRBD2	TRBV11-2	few	TGTGCCAGCAGCTTATTCCCGCTAGCGGGAGAGGGGACCCAGTACTTC	CASSLFPLAGEGTQYF
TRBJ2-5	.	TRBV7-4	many	TGTGCCAGCAGCCTACACGTCTTGCTCCAAGAGACCCAGTACTTC	CASSLHVLLQETQYF
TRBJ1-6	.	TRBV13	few	TGTGCCAGCAGCCTCCGAACCTTTAATATGCATTCACCCCTCCACTTT	CASSLRTFNMHSPLHF
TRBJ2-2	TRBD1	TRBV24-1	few	TGTGCCACCAGTGATTCACGGACAGGGGTCACCGGGGAGCTGTTTTTT	CATSDSRTGVTGELFF
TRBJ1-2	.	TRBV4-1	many	TGCGCCAGCAGCCAAAATCCAAGGCTGGACTATGGCTACACCTTC	CASSQNPRLDYGYTF
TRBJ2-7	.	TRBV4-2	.	TGTGCCAGCAGCCAAATAGGTAACGGGGGCATCCACGAGCAGTACTTC	CASSQIGNGGIHEQYF
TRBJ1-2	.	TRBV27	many	TGTGCCAGCAGTTTAACGGGTTTCTATGGCTACACCTTC	CASSLTGFYGYTF
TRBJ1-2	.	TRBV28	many	TGTGCCAGCAGTTTATTCTCGCAGGGGAAACTGGGTGGCTACACCTTC	CASSLFSQGKLGGYTF
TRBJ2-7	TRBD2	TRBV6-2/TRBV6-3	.	TGTGCCAGCATTATAGCGGGGGAGTACTACGAGCAGTACTTC	CASIIAGEYYEQYF
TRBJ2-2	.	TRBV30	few	TGTGCCTGGGAAAAACCGACAGGGAACACCGGGGAGCTGTTTTTT	CAWEKPTGNTGELFF
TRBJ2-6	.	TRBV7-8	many	TGTGCCAGCAGCTGGGGTGATCCCTCTGGGGCCAACGTCCTGACTTTC	CASSWGDPSGANVLTF
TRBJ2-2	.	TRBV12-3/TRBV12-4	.	TGTGCCAGCAGTTTGTCCCGCTTCGCCGGGGAGCTGTTTTTT	CASSLSRFAGELFF
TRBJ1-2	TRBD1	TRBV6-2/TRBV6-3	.	TGTGCCAGCAGTTACTCGGGCAGGGGGTTCGACTTTTCCGCTAACTATGGCTACACCTTC	CASSYSGRGFDFSANYGYTF
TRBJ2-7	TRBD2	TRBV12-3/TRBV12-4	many	TGTGCCAGCACGGGGAGCGGGGGGACTTTCAGGCAGTACTTC	CASTGSGGTFRQYF
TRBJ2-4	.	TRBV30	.	TGTGCCTGGAGGGGGGGGCCCCGGACTGCCAAAAACATTCAGTACTTC	CAWRGGPRTAKNIQYF
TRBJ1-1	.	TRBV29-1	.	TGCAGCGTTGACGCGGGGGGCGATTTGAACACTGAATCTTTCTTT	CSVDAGGDLNTESFF
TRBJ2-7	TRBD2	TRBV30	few	TGTGCCTGGAGTGGAGGTAGGCTAGCGGGAGTATACGAGCAGTACTTC	CAWSGGRLAGVYEQYF
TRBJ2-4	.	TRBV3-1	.	TGTGCCAGCAGCCAAGAATCCTTTGCCAAAAACATTCAGTACTTC	CASSQESFAKNIQYF